The 27 T cell receptor beta chains below all came from one sample that was sequenced in a study of T cell responses to AZD1222 COVID-19 vaccine. Generated by immunoSEQ multiplex PCR, the TCRdb table keeps only in-frame clones and is missing some. The sample has roughly 130,000 clones, about nine tenths seen once. The sample here was peripheral blood, taken 28 days after the second AZD1222 dose. The source of these receptors is an adult who received the AZD1222 COVID-19 vaccine.

The V gene is TRBV6-2 or TRBV6-3, the J gene TRBJ1-4; 8 bases map to TRBD1. The germline gives CDR1 MNHEY, CDR2 SVGEGT. The V and J ends lost 0 bases and 3 bases, in that order; junction bases with no gene match: 0. The CDR3 runs 15 residues. The CDR3 region has the DNA TGTGCCAGCAGTTACTCGGGACAGGCTAATGAAAAACTGTTTTTT. Translation gives CASSYSGQANEKLFF.

This clone was observed a single time. The chain recombines TRBV3-1 (or the pseudogene TRBV3-2) with TRBJ2-5; D could derive from TRBD1 or TRBD2 (6 bases each). The germline V gene encodes CDR1 LGHDT and CDR2 YNNKEL (reference sequence). Trimming shortened V by 3 bases and J by 3 bases, and 11 bases separated the two germline ends. The CDR3 sequence is 14 residues long. CDR3: CASSHPGAEETQYF. CDR3 nucleotides: TGTGCCAGCAGCCACCCGGGGGCCGAAGAGACCCAGTACTTC.

This clone was seen only a few times. The rearrangement uses TRBV7-3 and TRBJ2-7, with D hard to call. V lost 0 bases, J lost 0 bases, and 9 bases lay in between. Per the germline V gene, CDR1 is SGHTA and CDR2 is FQGTGA. CDR3 size: 15 residues. The CDR3, as DNA: TGTGCCAGCAGCTTAACGGCGCAAAACTCCTACGAGCAGTACTTC. Translated: CASSLTAQNSYEQYF.

The chain has TRBV3-1 (or the pseudogene TRBV3-2) and TRBJ2-3; TRBD2 matches 9 bases. The CDR3 spans 16 residues. Germline V gene data show CDR1 as LGHDT and CDR2 as YNNKEL (reference sequence). V lost 3 bases to trimming and J lost 5 bases; unmatched junction nucleotides: 9. The CDR3 spells CASSHALVSGGDTQYF. The CDR3 nucleotides are TGTGCCAGCAGCCATGCCCTGGTTAGCGGGGGAGATACGCAGTATTTT.

The chain links TRBV5-1 to TRBJ1-1; possible D gene TRBD1, 5 bases. CDR3 size: 15 residues. Germline V lookup: CDR1 SGHRS, CDR2 YFSETQ. V lost 6 bases and J 2 bases, leaving 17 bases between the germline ends. The chain's CDR3 is CASTKGFGRNTEAFF. For the CDR3, the DNA is TGCGCCAGCACCAAGGGGTTCGGGCGCAACACTGAAGCTTTCTTT.

V gene TRBV5-1 combines with J gene TRBJ2-1, with D hard to call. This CDR3 comprises 12 residues. Germline V gene lookup returns CDR1 SGHRS and CDR2 YFSETQ. V was shortened by 6 bases and J by 5 bases, with 9 bases between the two germline ends. The CDR3 bases are TGCGCCAGCAAACCCAACAACAATGAGCAGTTCTTC. This sequence encodes CASKPNNNEQFF.

The chain combines TRBV15 with TRBJ2-7, with unresolved D. Germline V gene lookup returns CDR1 LNHNV and CDR2 YYDKDF (reference sequence). Trimming cost V 1 base and J 0 bases, with 7 bases left between them. This CDR3 is built from 14 residues. CDR3 residues: CATSRVPNSYEQYF. CDR3 nucleotide sequence: TGTGCCACCAGCAGAGTACCAAACTCCTACGAGCAGTACTTC. The whole variable domain, remainder taken from reference TRBV15 and TRBJ2-7, is DAMVIQNPRYQVTQFGKPVTLSCSQTLNHNVMYWYQQKSSQAPKLLFHYYDKDFNNEADTPDNFQSRRPNTSFCFLDIRSPGLGDTAMYLCATSRVPNSYEQYFGPGTRLTVT.

The chain has TRBV28 and TRBJ2-7; no clear D gene. This CDR3 contains 13 residues. From germline, CDR1 is MDHEN and CDR2 SYDVKM. V was clipped by 3 bases and J by 2 bases, with 8 bases between them. CDR3 sequence reads: CASSFPPTYEQYF. The CDR3 DNA sequence: TGTGCCAGCAGTTTTCCCCCTACCTACGAGCAGTACTTC. Using reference TRBV28 and TRBJ2-7 for the parts outside the CDR3, the full variable domain is DVKVTQSSRYLVKRTGEKVFLECVQDMDHENMFWYRQDPGLGLRLIYFSYDVKMKEKGDIPEGYSVSREKKERFSLILESASTNQTSMYLCASSFPPTYEQYFGPGTRLTVT.

J is TRBJ2-7 and V is TRBV4-3; TRBD2 aligns across 10 bases. The length of the CDR3 is 20 residues. The germline CDR1 and CDR2 sequences are LGHNA and YSLEER. J gave up 0 bases and V 2 bases, and 16 bases lay outside the gene matches. The CDR3 loop is CASSQPLSASGGNFSYEQYF. In nucleotides, the CDR3 is TGCGCCAGCAGCCAACCGCTCTCGGCTAGCGGGGGAAACTTCTCCTACGAGCAGTACTTC.

In its sample, this clone was seen a few times. The chain has TRBV11-3 and TRBJ1-3; weak D call: TRBD1 (5 bases). Between the trimmed V and J ends, which lost 5 bases and 3 bases, there was a span of 14 bases. CDR3 length equals 15 residues. CDR1 and CDR2 (germline): SGHNT, YENEEA. The CDR3 DNA reads as TGTGCCAGCAGCCGGGACGGTGAACTTGGAAACACCATATATTTT. This gives the protein CASSRDGELGNTIYF.

This sequence joins TRBV5-5 and TRBJ2-7, with D possibly TRBD2 on 6 matching bases. V lost 4 bases and J lost 2, with 16 bases in between. The CDR3 sequence is 15 residues long. From germline, CDR1 is SGHKS and CDR2 YYEKEE (reference sequence). The CDR3, as DNA: TGTGCCAGCAGCCAAACCGGGACTCGAACCTACGAGCAGTACTTC. It codes for CASSQTGTRTYEQYF.

The V gene is TRBV14, the J gene TRBJ1-2; 7 bases map to TRBD1. The J segment lost 1 base and the V segment lost 4 bases, leaving 6 bases of the junction unmatched. Germline V gene lookup returns CDR1 SGHDN and CDR2 FVKESK. The CDR3 totals 15 residues. CDR3 loop: CASSPGTAINYGYTF. The CDR3, as DNA: TGTGCCAGCAGCCCCGGGACAGCCATTAACTATGGCTACACCTTC.

The chain has TRBV25-1 and TRBJ1-2; D is possibly TRBD1 (5 bases). Germline V gene data show CDR1 as MGHDK and CDR2 as SYGVNS. This CDR3 comprises 13 residues. V was shortened by 2 bases and J by 8 bases, with 12 bases between the two germline ends. CDR3 DNA: TGTGCCAGCAGTGAAGGGGGGTTGGGAGGCTACACCTTC. The encoded protein is CASSEGGLGGYTF.

The chain recombines TRBV4-1 with TRBJ1-2; 8 bases align to TRBD1. The trim removed 0 bases at V and 0 bases at J, leaving 3 bases unmatched. There are 16 residues in the CDR3. The germline CDR1 and CDR2 sequences are MGHRA and YSYEKL. CDR3 sequence reads: CASSQDRDRSNYGYTF. DNA of the CDR3: TGCGCCAGCAGCCAAGATCGGGACAGGTCTAACTATGGCTACACCTTC.

This rearrangement joins TRBV28 to TRBJ1-1; D unresolved. The germline CDR1 and CDR2 sequences are MDHEN and SYDVKM. The CDR3 runs to 16 residues. The V end was cut by 3 bases, the J end by 0 bases, with 14 bases between. The CDR3, as DNA: TGTGCCAGCAGTTTGAGGGTTAAGTTGGTGAACACTGAAGCTTTCTTT. Translated: CASSLRVKLVNTEAFF.

The rearrangement uses TRBV24-1 and TRBJ2-2, with 8 nucleotides matching TRBD1. J gave up 3 bases and V 4 bases, and 6 bases lay outside the gene matches. The CDR3 is 16 amino acids. The germline CDR1 and CDR2 sequences are KGHDR and SFDVKD. In nucleotides, the CDR3 is TGTGCCACCAGTGAAACCGGGACAGGTTACACCGGGGAGCTGTTTTTT. Its translation: CATSETGTGYTGELFF.

V gene TRBV4-2 combines with J gene TRBJ2-1; D may be TRBD2 (6 bases). Trimming took 0 bases from V and 7 from J, leaving 13 bases between them. Germline CDR1 and CDR2: LGHNA and YNFKEQ. The CDR3 consists of 15 residues. The CDR3 loop reads CASSQDSLANNEQFF. The CDR3 region has the DNA TGTGCCAGCAGCCAAGATTCCCTAGCGAATAATGAGCAGTTCTTC.

The sample holds a few counts of this clone. Other DNA sequences within the sample encode an identical CDR3. The rearrangement links TRBV7-2 to TRBJ1-2; tentative D call: TRBD1 (6 bases). Trimming removed 1 base at V and 7 bases at J, with 7 bases between. The germline V gene encodes CDR1 SGHTA and CDR2 FQGNSA. The CDR3 sequence is 12 residues long. CDR3 residues: CASSLDRVGYTF. As DNA, the CDR3 is TGTGCCAGCAGCTTAGACAGGGTTGGCTACACCTTC.

The chain has TRBV13 and TRBJ1-2; 7 bases align to TRBD1. The CDR3 consists of 13 residues. CDR1 is PRHDT and CDR2 is FYEKMQ in the germline V gene (reference sequence). V lost 0 bases and J lost 7; bases outside the gene matches: 2. CDR3 region: CASSLGQGSGYTF. CDR3 in DNA: TGTGCCAGCAGCTTAGGACAGGGGAGTGGCTACACCTTC.

This chain connects TRBV19 to TRBJ1-3, with D hard to call. Germline V CDR1 and CDR2: LNHDA, SQIVND (reference sequence). The CDR3 consists of 15 residues. Trimming cost V 3 bases and J 2 bases, with 11 bases left between them. The CDR3 nucleotides read TGTGCCAGTAGTATCGGAGGAATCACTGGAAACACCATATATTTT. This encodes CASSIGGITGNTIYF.

The chain links TRBV29-1 to TRBJ1-6; D is possibly TRBD1 (6 bases). Germline-derived CDR1 and CDR2 are SQVTM and ANQGSEA. V was trimmed by 0 bases and J by 9 bases, leaving 9 bases between them. The CDR3 consists of 13 residues. CDR3 loop: CSVEEGAPSPLHF. The CDR3 DNA reads TGCAGCGTTGAAGAGGGGGCTCCTTCACCCCTCCACTTT.

The gene calls are TRBV3-1 (or the pseudogene TRBV3-2) and TRBJ2-1, with TRBD2 identical over 11 bases. The CDR3 is 16 amino acids. V trimming: 0 bases; J trimming: 10 bases; junction bases outside the gene matches: 8. Germline loops: CDR1 LGHDT, CDR2 YNNKEL (reference sequence). The CDR3 coding sequence is TGTGCCAGCAGCCAAGACCCCCTAGCGGGAGGTTGGGAGCAGTTCTTC. Its translation is CASSQDPLAGGWEQFF.

The V and J genes are TRBV4-3 and TRBJ1-3; maybe TRBD1 (5 bases). Trimming took 4 bases from V and 0 from J, leaving 25 bases between them. CDR3 length: 20 amino acids. CDR1 is LGHNA, CDR2 YSLEER, per germline. The CDR3 loop reads CASSRLGVSRSGHSGNTIYF. The CDR3 bases are TGCGCCAGCAGCCGTTTAGGGGTTTCCAGGTCCGGCCACTCTGGAAACACCATATATTTT.

The chain employs TRBV27 and TRBJ2-7, with TRBD1 matching over 8 bases. Germline V gene lookup returns CDR1 MNHEY and CDR2 SMNVEV (reference sequence). V shed 5 bases and J 13 bases; nucleotides not matched to a gene: 7. The CDR3 spans 11 residues. The CDR3 DNA sequence: TGTGCCAGCAGTGACCCAGGGGGCGAATACTTC. Protein sequence: CASSDPGGEYF.

The V and J genes are TRBV7-2 and TRBJ2-2; D assignment may be TRBD1 or TRBD2 (5 bases each). The germline V gene encodes CDR1 SGHTA and CDR2 FQGNSA. The CDR3 extends over 17 amino acids. The V and J ends lost 2 bases and 3 bases respectively, with 16 bases between them. CDR3 amino acids: CASSLKSGRLYTGELFF. CDR3 nucleotide sequence: TGTGCCAGCAGCTTAAAATCGGGGCGTCTTTACACCGGGGAGCTGTTTTTT.

The chain couples TRBV19 to TRBJ1-1, with 8 bases matching TRBD1. In germline, CDR1 is LNHDA, CDR2 SQIVND (reference sequence). V lost 6 bases and J lost 1; bases outside the gene matches: 7. CDR3 length: 15 amino acids. CDR3 amino acids: CASRDRAIWNTEAFF. CDR3 nucleotides: TGTGCCAGTAGGGACAGGGCAATATGGAACACTGAAGCTTTCTTT.

The sample holds a few counts of this clone. The chain uses TRBV27 and TRBJ2-2; D unclear. Germline CDR1 is MNHEY and CDR2 is SMNVEV (reference sequence). This CDR3 comprises 14 residues. The V gene lost 6 bases and the J gene lost 4 bases, with 12 bases spanning the gap. The CDR3 here is CASSRRPGTGELFF. The CDR3 DNA sequence: TGTGCCAGCAGCCGCCGTCCGGGCACCGGGGAGCTGTTTTTT.